Listed below are T cell receptor beta chains from one sample, sequenced in a study of regulatory T cells in long-lasting Graves disease. One entry per CDR3 protein results from TCRdb running MiXCR on the multiplex PCR reads. The top ten hold roughly 10% of the sample, which has under 500,000 distinct CDR3 sequences, roughly 15% seen once. The data were also submitted as part of a second study, on T cells in Graves' hyperthyroidism and ophthalmopathy.

Source: peripheral blood mononuclear cells (PBMCs), taken at new diagnosis, from a patient treated with antithyroid drugs. Receptors originate from a woman in her 30s with Graves disease. Each CDR3 is given with its conserved first and last residue. Fields, in order: clone size, J gene, D gene, V gene, CDR3 protein, CDR3 DNA. D genes are given only for firm matches. Size values are once, few and many counts, or a class for expanded clones, and some rows have none.

clone size: many
J gene: TRBJ2-2
D gene: TRBD2
V gene: TRBV30
CDR3 protein: CAWSLGLALTGELFF
CDR3 DNA: TGTGCCTGGAGTCTGGGACTAGCGCTCACCGGGGAGCTGTTTTTT

clone size: -
J gene: TRBJ2-1
D gene: TRBD2
V gene: TRBV11-2
CDR3 protein: CASNLAGGPGNEQFF
CDR3 DNA: TGTGCCAGCAACCTAGCGGGAGGGCCGGGTAATGAGCAGTTCTTC

clone size: -
J gene: TRBJ2-6
D gene: TRBD1
V gene: TRBV28
CDR3 protein: CASSPPLGRGPGGANVLTF
CDR3 DNA: TGTGCCAGCAGTCCCCCCTTGGGCAGGGGGCCTGGTGGGGCCAACGTCCTGACTTTC

clone size: many
J gene: TRBJ2-7
D gene: -
V gene: TRBV6-1
CDR3 protein: CASRRDSGYEQYF
CDR3 DNA: TGTGCCAGCAGAAGGGACTCGGGGTACGAGCAGTACTTC

clone size: few
J gene: TRBJ1-2
D gene: -
V gene: TRBV6-1
CDR3 protein: CASTIKAYSGGYTF
CDR3 DNA: TGTGCCAGCACCATAAAGGCCTACTCGGGCGGCTACACCTTC

clone size: -
J gene: TRBJ2-7
D gene: TRBD1
V gene: TRBV12-3/TRBV12-4
CDR3 protein: CASSSPPGTGGTYEQYF
CDR3 DNA: TGTGCCAGCAGTTCTCCACCCGGGACAGGGGGCACCTACGAGCAGTACTTC

clone size: -
J gene: TRBJ2-1
D gene: -
V gene: TRBV4-1
CDR3 protein: CANSQDLASSSYNEQFF
CDR3 DNA: TGCGCCAACAGCCAAGACCTAGCCTCGAGCTCCTACAATGAGCAGTTCTTC

clone size: many
J gene: TRBJ2-7
D gene: -
V gene: TRBV20-1
CDR3 protein: CSAIAYTYEQYF
CDR3 DNA: TGCAGTGCTATAGCGTATACCTACGAGCAGTACTTC

clone size: many
J gene: TRBJ2-1
D gene: TRBD2
V gene: TRBV10-3
CDR3 protein: CAISESGSGGIYNEQFF
CDR3 DNA: TGTGCCATCAGTGAGTCGGGTAGCGGGGGGATTTACAATGAGCAGTTCTTC

clone size: many
J gene: TRBJ1-1
D gene: -
V gene: TRBV30
CDR3 protein: CAWWGLSNTEAFF
CDR3 DNA: TGTGCCTGGTGGGGGCTTTCCAACACTGAAGCTTTCTTT

clone size: -
J gene: TRBJ2-5
D gene: -
V gene: TRBV27
CDR3 protein: CASSYRWGQETQYF
CDR3 DNA: TGTGCCAGCAGTTACAGGTGGGGGCAGGAGACCCAGTACTTC

clone size: many
J gene: TRBJ2-1
D gene: -
V gene: TRBV30
CDR3 protein: CAWSVPRDEQFF
CDR3 DNA: TGTGCCTGGAGTGTACCCAGGGATGAGCAGTTCTTC

clone size: many
J gene: TRBJ2-5
D gene: TRBD2
V gene: TRBV28
CDR3 protein: CASNRLAGGAETQYF
CDR3 DNA: TGTGCCAGCAACCGCCTAGCGGGGGGGGCCGAGACCCAGTACTTC

clone size: -
J gene: TRBJ2-2
D gene: TRBD2
V gene: TRBV14
CDR3 protein: CASSDSSGRASDTGELFF
CDR3 DNA: TGTGCCAGCAGTGATTCTAGCGGGAGGGCCTCAGATACCGGGGAGCTGTTTTTT

clone size: few
J gene: TRBJ1-1
D gene: TRBD1
V gene: TRBV20-1
CDR3 protein: CSASGPGQRTEAFF
CDR3 DNA: TGCAGTGCTAGTGGACCGGGACAGCGGACTGAAGCTTTCTTT

clone size: many
J gene: TRBJ2-7
D gene: TRBD2
V gene: TRBV28
CDR3 protein: CASKPSGSYEQYF
CDR3 DNA: TGTGCCAGCAAACCTAGCGGGAGTTACGAGCAGTACTTC

clone size: -
J gene: TRBJ2-7
D gene: -
V gene: TRBV7-2
CDR3 protein: CASSLAWGPYEQYF
CDR3 DNA: TGTGCCAGCAGCTTAGCCTGGGGACCCTACGAGCAGTACTTC